This TCR beta chain was obtained from a study of blood T cell repertoires in COVID-19 (dated by TCRdb to 2020 to 2021). Looking at the study overall: The collaborator samples originated in the United States, Italy and Spain and spanned the acute and convalescent phases of COVID-19. The repertoires were made available in a free public database intended to serve as a resource for research on the immune response to SARS-CoV-2. The material from the prospective study consisted of cDNA or gDNA derived from T cells, B-cell-depleted T cells, or PBMCs. The dataset comprised deeply sampled blood TCRbeta repertoires from subjects exposed to, actively infected with, or recovered from COVID-19. Samples came from the ongoing ImmuneRACE study (first 160 participants) plus 1,254 subjects from 6 global collaborators. HLA class I and class II types, where available, came from metadata supplied by the sample provider rather than from assay-based typing. Sample metadata almost always included a de-identified subject ID, COVID-19 status, age in years and sex.

The paper as a whole reports these results and caveats: Clinical and demographic metadata were provided uncurated, with the amount varying by source and participant.

V is pared back by 1 base and J by 6 bases, with 16 bases lying between the germline termini. The germline V gene (reference sequence) gives CDR1 as LGHDT and CDR2 as YNNKEL. The CDR3, from cysteine to phenylalanine, totals 15 residues. Only the CDR3 portion is preserved as DNA: 45 bases, with reading frame beginning at the first base. The immunoSEQ Assay, a bias-controlled multiplex PCR, was used to amplify TCRbeta CDR3 regions from genomic DNA. The paper's data handling went like this. The number of nucleated cells in each sample was estimated by amplification of reference gene primers within the assay. To quantify the absolute abundance of each unique TCRbeta CDR3 rearrangement, sequence reads were collapsed and filtered. For each sample, productive Simpson clonality was calculated as the square root of Simpson's diversity index over productive rearrangements. The table comes from immuneACCESS by way of TCRdb, which keeps in-frame sequences with V and J called. Part of the clones is missing from these tables; in studies checked, under half for an unresolved V gene and the rest for unknown reasons. The V and J calls and clone size are taken from that table; D and trimming were inferred from the DNA. The sample has 100,000 to 150,000 clones on record, roughly 85% of them singletons. The top ten hold approximately 6.6% of the sample.

Collaborating institutions collected whole blood in K2EDTA tubes following their own protocols. For TCRbeta analysis, collaborator samples were shipped as frozen whole blood, as isolated PBMCs, or as DNA extracted from either sample type. As regards this clone: What this receptor recognizes is not known. No clone much larger than this one lies a single base away; base qualities are absent.

This sequence originates from a man of 80 years or more with active or convalescent COVID-19. This sequence uses TRBV3-1 (or the pseudogene TRBV3-2) and TRBJ2-7; TRBD2 could be the D gene, as 6 bases match. Sequencing was performed on peripheral blood. The sequence in DNA is TGTGCCAGCAGCCAAGTTCCCGGGAGCCTCGGCGAGCAGTACTTC. This translates into CASSQVPGSLGEQYF.